This entry is about one T cell receptor (beta chain). Its cognate antigen has yet to be identified. One end of the junction is discordant with germline, which a read error may explain. At diagnosis, tumor, uninvolved tumor-adjacent lung and peripheral blood were collected and then preserved as a mix of FFPE and fresh-frozen material. For TCR repertoire profiling, blood samples were analyzed as peripheral blood mononuclear cells. The sample comes from a study of T cells in localized non-small cell lung cancer (dated by TCRdb to the early 2020s). About the full investigation: The study analyzed T cell repertoires of about 230 early-stage NSCLC patients, comparing tumors and uninvolved tumor-adjacent lungs. The cohort consisted of approximately 240 treatment-naive NSCLC patients whose localized lung tumors had been resected. NSCLC patients had a mean age of approximately 70 years, and about 140 were male and some 98 female. Broader findings and caveats from the paper: Uninvolved tumor-adjacent lung showed the highest T cell clonality, higher than tumor, which suggests more focused antigenic responses in the adjacent lung. Because the study design was exploratory, TCR variables were selected using unadjusted p-values without false-discovery rate correction. Longer overall survival was associated with higher blood T cell density, whereas shorter survival was associated with higher adjacent-lung clonality. Because multi-region tumor sequencing was not performed, intratumor heterogeneity could not be ruled out. A median of 57 of the top 100 tumor clones turned up in the paired uninvolved adjacent lung, and 28 of those clones also ranked among the top 100 of that same adjacent lung.

TCR beta CDR3 regions were sequenced from DNA using the immunoSEQ Assay. The authors' analysis ran thus. T cell density was computed as TCR beta template counts normalized to usable DNA estimated by amplifying housekeeping genes. Richness was estimated using the preseqR package, with extrapolation to 400,000 templates for PBMC samples and to 120,000 templates for tissue samples. Clonality was calculated as one minus Pielou's evenness. To identify tissue-enriched TCRs, differential abundance testing was run on productive amino-acid clonotypes with a minimum total count of 5 and an alpha of 0.1. The Jaccard Index and the Morisita Overlap Index were used to measure how much the repertoires overlapped between compartments. GLIPH grouped TCR beta CDR3s together with public tetramer-defined viral CDR3s, and a viral motif had to include at least three viral sequences and also show V-gene enrichment. What TCRdb holds here is the immuneACCESS table cut down to in-frame rearrangements. Part of the clones is not present; checked against another copy, under half of the missing clones reflect an unresolved V gene, and the others are unexplained. V and J calls and clone size are as listed in that table; D and trimming were resolved from the DNA. In all, the sample holds around 15,000 clones, and 75% to 90% of those were seen once. The top ten hold around 4.2% of the sample.

From the cysteine through the phenylalanine, the CDR3 covers 15 amino acids. Only CDR3 DNA is held: 45 bases, read in frame from base 1. Based on the germline V gene (reference sequence), the CDR1 and CDR2 sequences are SSHAT and FNYEAQ. This TCR was recovered from a woman aged 35 to 75 with stage I lung adenocarcinoma. The rearrangement combines TRBV7-7 with TRBJ2-3; TRBD1 might be the D gene, on 5 matching bases. The input for sequencing was peripheral blood, taken before any cancer treatment. The DNA reads TGTGCTAGCAGCTCTAGTGGGGCCATGGCAGATACGCAGTATTTT. Translated, it reads CASSSSGAMADTQYF.